The 18 T cell receptor beta chains below come from one sample, sequenced in a study of response to subunit inactivated influenza vaccine. TCRdb reanalysed the RT-PCR reads using MiXCR and keeps one entry per CDR3 protein. The table has over 750,000 distinct CDR3 sequences, around 21% seen once; the top ten hold roughly 10%. This sample comprised PBMCs from blood, obtained 4 to 6 days after vaccination. Source of these receptors: a man aged 50 to 59 who received an inactivated influenza vaccine.

The V gene is TRBV7-3, the J gene TRBJ2-3, with 13 bases that match TRBD2. The CDR3 has 16 amino acids. V lost 5 bases, J lost 4 bases, and 6 bases stayed unmatched. Germline lookup yields CDR1 SGHTA and CDR2 FQGTGA. The CDR3 region is CASSARLAGGSDTQYF. CDR3 in DNA: TGTGCCAGCAGCGCCCGACTAGCGGGAGGTTCAGATACGCAGTATTTT.

This sequence joins TRBV11-2 and TRBJ2-3; D is possibly TRBD2 (5 bases). This CDR3 has 15 residues. Trimming took off 3 bases at V and 5 bases at J, with 15 bases between the two ends. CDR1 and CDR2 (germline): SGHAT, FQNNGV. The CDR3 sequence is CASSFHGEKLDTQYF. DNA for the CDR3: TGTGCCAGCAGCTTCCACGGGGAAAAGTTAGATACGCAGTATTTT.

The chain is built from TRBV11-3 and TRBJ2-3; possible D gene TRBD2, 6 bases. CDR3 length: 13 residues. The V end lost 5 bases, the J end lost 6 bases, and 12 bases lay between the germline ends. Germline V gene sequence: CDR1 SGHNT, CDR2 YENEEA. This CDR3 reads CASSVGGLDTQYF. Written as DNA, the CDR3 is TGTGCCAGCAGCGTCGGAGGGCTGGATACGCAGTATTTT.

This clonotype was detected a few times. The rearrangement links TRBV20-1 to TRBJ2-7; 11 bases map to TRBD2. Germline V gene sequence: CDR1 DFQATT, CDR2 SNEGSKA (reference sequence). The CDR3 has 12 amino acids. Losses at the gene ends were 3 bases for V and 10 bases for J; bases not matched to a gene: 5. DNA for the CDR3: TGCAGTGCTAGTACCCTAGCGGGAGGACAGTACTTC. Residues: CSASTLAGGQYF.

The V gene is TRBV3-1, the J gene TRBJ2-1, with 9 bases that match TRBD2. V shed 2 bases, J shed 9 bases, and the junction held 11 bases outside the gene matches. The CDR3 is 16 residues long. The V gene's germline CDR1 is LGHDT and CDR2 YNNKEL (reference sequence). The CDR3 protein is CASSQLALAGPVEQFF. The CDR3 DNA sequence: TGTGCCAGCAGCCAACTTGCGCTAGCGGGACCCGTTGAGCAGTTCTTC.

This clonotype appeared a few times. This chain joins TRBV7-8 and TRBJ2-1; TRBD1 is a possible D gene (6 bases). Germline CDR1 is SGHVS and CDR2 is FQNEAQ. The CDR3 totals 17 residues. Trimming removed 0 bases at V and 2 bases at J, with 14 bases between. The CDR3 here is CASSLAFQGRTYNEQFF. Here the CDR3 DNA reads TGTGCCAGCAGCTTAGCGTTCCAGGGGAGAACCTACAATGAGCAGTTCTTC.

This clonotype was seen just once. The rearrangement joins TRBV6-5 to TRBJ2-3; D is ambiguous. Germline V gene lookup returns CDR1 MNHEY and CDR2 SVGAGI. This CDR3 contains 15 residues. Trimming left V 2 bases short and J 2 bases short, with 11 bases between. CDR3 in DNA: TGTGCCAGCAGTTACGATATTACAGACACAGATACGCAGTATTTT. Translated: CASSYDITDTDTQYF.

In this sample, this clonotype turned up a few times. The V call is TRBV24-1, the J call TRBJ2-2; D is undetermined. The V gene lost 6 bases and the J gene lost 3 bases, with 7 bases spanning the gap. Germline V gene lookup returns CDR1 KGHDR and CDR2 SFDVKD. The CDR3 totals 13 residues. The CDR3 nucleotides read TGTGCCACCAGTTTGAGAGACACCGGGGAGCTGTTTTTT. Its protein product is CATSLRDTGELFF.

The chain has TRBV3-1 and TRBJ2-3; possibly TRBD1 or TRBD2 for D (5 bases each). The V gene lost 7 bases and the J gene lost 6 bases, with 11 bases spanning the gap. This CDR3 comprises 12 residues. Germline CDR1 reads LGHDT; CDR2 reads YNNKEL (reference sequence). The CDR3 DNA follows: TGTGCCAGCACCTCGGGGCGGGATACGCAGTATTTT. Translation: CASTSGRDTQYF.

This clonotype appeared many times. V gene TRBV11-1 combines with J gene TRBJ2-1; 13 positions agree with TRBD2. The CDR3 is made up of 15 amino acids. With V trimmed by 5 bases and J by 9 bases, 7 bases remained unmatched. In germline, CDR1 is SGHAT, CDR2 FQDESV (reference sequence). The CDR3: CASSLAGLAGREQFF. The CDR3 DNA follows: TGTGCCAGCAGCCTTGCGGGACTAGCGGGACGTGAGCAGTTCTTC.

The rearrangement uses TRBV2 and TRBJ2-7; D may be TRBD1 (6 bases). This CDR3 is built from 13 residues. Trimming removed 7 bases at V and 2 bases at J, with 12 bases between. The V gene's germline CDR1 is SNHLY and CDR2 FYNNEI. The CDR3 DNA reads as TGTGCCAGCATGGCAGGACAGACCTACGAGCAGTACTTC. This translates into CASMAGQTYEQYF.

V and J are TRBV9 and TRBJ2-7; a possible D gene is TRBD2 (5 bases). The CDR3 extends over 14 amino acids. The ends were cut back, 3 bases at V and 3 bases at J, with 13 bases in the middle. Germline V lookup: CDR1 SGDLS, CDR2 YYNGEE. The CDR3: CASSAGLGIYEQYF. DNA of the CDR3: TGTGCCAGCAGCGCCGGACTCGGCATCTACGAGCAGTACTTC.

The chain carries TRBV10-3 and TRBJ2-1; D is undetermined. Trimming stripped 8 bases from V and 6 bases from J, with 11 bases between. The CDR3 has 12 residues. Germline V gives CDR1 ENHRY, CDR2 SYGVKD. For the CDR3, the DNA is TGTGCCATCGCCCAATATAGCAATGAGCAGTTCTTC. Its protein product is CAIAQYSNEQFF.

The rearrangement links TRBV7-9 to TRBJ1-1, with D perhaps TRBD1 (6 bases). V gave up 6 bases and J gave up 8 bases, with 13 bases separating them. Germline loops: CDR1 SEHNR, CDR2 FQNEAQ (reference sequence). The CDR3 sequence is 12 residues long. The CDR3 spells CASSRQAVEAFF. CDR3 DNA: TGTGCCAGCAGTCGACAGGCGGTGGAAGCTTTCTTT.

This clonotype was seen only a few times. The chain links TRBV20-1 to TRBJ2-7; 8 bases are shared with TRBD1. The CDR3 has 14 amino acids. Per the germline V gene, CDR1 is DFQATT and CDR2 is SNEGSKA (reference sequence). V lost 2 bases to trimming and J lost 3 bases; unmatched junction nucleotides: 6. Here the CDR3 reads CSARLHDRGYEQYF. CDR3 in DNA: TGCAGTGCTAGACTCCACGACAGGGGCTACGAGCAGTACTTC.

The chain recombines TRBV27 with TRBJ2-7; either TRBD1 or TRBD2 may supply D (5 bases each). V was cut by 5 bases and J by 6 bases, with 17 bases left in between. This CDR3 contains 14 residues. Germline values: CDR1 MNHEY, CDR2 SMNVEV (reference sequence). This CDR3 is CASSALRGGGEQYF. The DNA of the CDR3 is TGTGCCAGCAGTGCTCTGAGGGGCGGTGGCGAGCAGTACTTC.

This sequence joins TRBV7-9 and TRBJ1-3, with 8 bases identical to TRBD1. The germline V gene encodes CDR1 SEHNR and CDR2 FQNEAQ (reference sequence). With 11 bases clipped from V and 1 base from J, the junction kept 7 bases outside the gene matches. The CDR3 runs 14 residues. The CDR3 DNA reads TGTGCCGGCGATCAGGGGGCATCTGGAAACACCATATATTTT. Its protein product is CAGDQGASGNTIYF.

The chain links TRBV12-3 or TRBV12-4 to TRBJ2-1; D is unclear. This CDR3 is built from 12 residues. Trimming left V 5 bases short and J 9 bases short, with 11 bases between. CDR3 in DNA: TGTGCCAGCAGTACTCGCCGGATTGAGCAGTTCTTC. This encodes CASSTRRIEQFF.